The next 23 T cell receptor beta chains were all read from a single sample in a study of blood T cell repertoires in COVID-19. Only in-frame clones appear in the TCRdb table, and some are missing; sequencing was by immunoSEQ multiplex PCR. The sample includes 150,000 to 200,000 clones, approximately 83% seen only once; the top ten take 13%. Sequencing input: peripheral blood. Receptor source: a man in his 70s who had recovered from COVID-19.

The V and J genes are TRBV10-2 and TRBJ2-7; maybe TRBD2 (6 bases). V dropped 6 bases and J dropped 1 base, with 10 bases sitting between them. This CDR3 has 13 amino acids. The germline V gene encodes CDR1 WSHSY and CDR2 SAAADI. As DNA, the CDR3 is TGCGCCAGCAGCCTGACTAGTTCCTACGAGCAGTACTTC. It codes for CASSLTSSYEQYF.

This chain connects TRBV10-3 to TRBJ2-3; D unclear. V dropped 6 bases and J dropped 2 bases, with 12 bases sitting between them. The length of the CDR3 is 14 residues. Germline-derived CDR1 and CDR2 are ENHRY and SYGVKD. The CDR3 DNA reads TGTGCCATCAGGGGCGCCGAACCCACAGATACGCAGTATTTT. Translating gives CAIRGAEPTDTQYF.

This chain uses TRBV7-2 with TRBJ2-2; weak D call: TRBD1 (5 bases). The length of the CDR3 is 15 residues. CDR1 is SGHTA, CDR2 FQGNSA, per germline. V was cut by 2 bases and J by 3 bases, with 10 bases left in between. CDR3 bases: TGTGCCAGCAGCTTAAGGGGCCTCGACACCGGGGAGCTGTTTTTT. Translating gives CASSLRGLDTGELFF.

The chain couples TRBV7-2 to TRBJ2-7, with TRBD2 identical over 11 bases. This CDR3 spans 17 amino acids. The junction had 9 bases not matched to a gene; V was cut back by 2 bases and J by 3 bases. Per germline, CDR1 SGHTA and CDR2 FQGNSA. The CDR3 sequence is CASSLTLGLAGFYEQYF. In DNA, the CDR3 is TGTGCCAGCAGCTTAACCCTCGGACTAGCGGGCTTCTACGAGCAGTACTTC.

The CDR3 loop reads CASSQRLGGSTGEQFF. The CDR3 coding sequence is TGTGCCAGCAGCCAACGGCTTGGCGGGAGCACGGGTGAGCAGTTCTTC. V and J are TRBV7-6 and TRBJ2-1; 7 bases map to TRBD2. The CDR3 sequence is 16 residues long. V lost 5 bases, J lost 9 bases, and 16 bases stayed unmatched. Germline V gives CDR1 SGHVS, CDR2 FNYEAQ.

The chain recombines TRBV5-1 with TRBJ2-2, with 12 nucleotides matching TRBD2. The CDR3 contains 16 residues. Germline values: CDR1 SGHRS, CDR2 YFSETQ. Losses at the gene ends were 4 bases for V and 7 bases for J; bases not matched to a gene: 8. This CDR3 is CASSRTSGTGGGELFF. DNA for the CDR3: TGCGCCAGCAGCCGGACTAGCGGGACCGGGGGCGGGGAGCTGTTTTTT.

The chain is built from TRBV4-3 and TRBJ2-1, with D maybe TRBD1 (6 bases). CDR3 length: 17 residues. V lost 3 bases and J lost 3, with 18 bases in between. Germline V gene sequence: CDR1 LGHNA, CDR2 YSLEER. This chain's CDR3 is CASSQALGQNLYNEQFF. As DNA, the CDR3 is TGCGCCAGCAGCCAGGCCCTCGGACAGAATCTCTACAATGAGCAGTTCTTC.

V usage is TRBV11-2 and J usage is TRBJ2-1; possible D gene TRBD2, 5 bases. In germline, CDR1 is SGHAT, CDR2 FQNNGV. The CDR3 is made up of 17 amino acids. The V end was cut by 4 bases, the J end by 3 bases, with 19 bases between. CDR3 loop: CASSYPSPGISYNEQFF. As DNA, the CDR3 is TGTGCCAGCAGCTATCCCAGCCCGGGAATTAGCTACAATGAGCAGTTCTTC. The full variable domain, rest sourced from reference TRBV11-2 and TRBJ2-1, is EAGVAQSPRYKIIEKRQSVAFWCNPISGHATLYWYQQILGQGPKLLIQFQNNGVVDDSQLPKDRFSAERLKGVDSTLKIQPAKLEDSAVYLCASSYPSPGISYNEQFFGPGTRLTVL.

This sequence joins TRBV19 and TRBJ2-2; 10 nucleotides line up with TRBD2. Losses at the gene ends were 3 bases for V and 6 bases for J; bases not matched to a gene: 4. Germline V gives CDR1 LNHDA, CDR2 SQIVND (reference sequence). The CDR3 consists of 15 residues. CDR3 coding DNA: TGTGCCAGTAGTATGCGAGCGGGAGGGCCCGGGGAGCTGTTTTTT. This gives the protein CASSMRAGGPGELFF. Full variable domain (outside the CDR3, taken from reference TRBV19 and TRBJ2-2): DGGITQSPKYLFRKEGQNVTLSCEQNLNHDAMYWYRQDPGQGLRLIYYSQIVNDFQKGDIAEGYSVSREKKESFPLTVTSAQKNPTAFYLCASSMRAGGPGELFFGEGSRLTVL.

The chain uses TRBV7-9 and TRBJ1-1, with D perhaps matching TRBD1 (6 bases). CDR1 SEHNR and CDR2 FQNEAQ come from the germline V gene (reference sequence). Trimming cost V 5 bases and J 7 bases, with 11 bases left between them. CDR3 length equals 12 residues. The CDR3 bases are TGTGCCAGCAGCCTCGACAGGTTTGAAGCTTTCTTT. This gives the protein CASSLDRFEAFF.

This clone was detected ten times or more. This chain joins TRBV5-1 and TRBJ2-7; 10 nucleotides agree with TRBD2. There are 15 residues in the CDR3. With 1 base clipped from V and 4 bases from J, the junction kept 5 bases outside the gene matches. CDR1 is SGHRS, CDR2 YFSETQ, per germline. The CDR3 region is CASSLTSGTYYEQYF. The DNA of the CDR3 is TGCGCCAGCAGCTTGACTAGCGGGACTTATTACGAGCAGTACTTC.

In its sample, this clone was seen once. CDR3 loop: CASSTGQGLDGYTF. As DNA, the CDR3 is TGTGCCAGCTCGACGGGACAGGGGTTAGATGGCTACACCTTC. V and J are TRBV18 and TRBJ1-2, with 10 bases aligning to TRBD1. Germline assignment: CDR1 KGHSH and CDR2 LQKENI. V gave up 6 bases and J gave up 6 bases; unmatched junction bases: 7. This CDR3 spans 14 amino acids. Looking up the rest from reference TRBV18 and TRBJ1-2 gives the full variable domain: NAGVMQNPRHLVRRRGQEARLRCSPMKGHSHVYWYRQLPEEGLKFMVYLQKENIIDESGMPKERFSAEFPKEGPSILRIQQVVRGDSAAYFCASSTGQGLDGYTFGSGTRLTVV.

V is TRBV12-5 and J is TRBJ2-7; 15 bases map to TRBD2. CDR3 length equals 16 residues. The ends lost 4 bases at V and 6 bases at J; junction bases unmatched: 7. Germline lookup yields CDR1 LGHNT and CDR2 FRNRAP. The CDR3 DNA sequence: TGTGCTAGTGGTTCGGGACTAGCGGGAGGAGGGAGCGAGCAGTACTTC. Protein product: CASGSGLAGGGSEQYF. The full variable domain, rest sourced from reference TRBV12-5 and TRBJ2-7, is DARVTQTPRHKVTEMGQEVTMRCQPILGHNTVFWYRQTMMQGLELLAYFRNRAPLDDSGMPKDRFSAEMPDATLATLKIQPSEPRDSAVYFCASGSGLAGGGSEQYFGPGTRLTVT.

The chain recombines TRBV29-1 with TRBJ2-7; D perhaps matches TRBD1 (6 bases). This CDR3 is built from 14 residues. Trimming took off 6 bases at V and 0 bases at J, with 15 bases between the two ends. The germline CDR1 and CDR2 sequences are SQVTM and ANQGSEA. The CDR3 spells CSVKGQQGSYEQYF. CDR3 DNA: TGCAGCGTCAAAGGACAGCAAGGCTCCTACGAGCAGTACTTC.

The chain joins TRBV2 to TRBJ1-2; 10 bases match TRBD1. After removal of 8 bases from V and 7 bases from J, the junction contained 7 bases not matched to a gene. There are 13 residues in the CDR3. Germline values: CDR1 SNHLY, CDR2 FYNNEI. CDR3 DNA sequence: TGTGCCAGCGGCGGGGGGACAGGGGCTGGCTACACCTTC. Translated: CASGGGTGAGYTF.

This chain links TRBV19 with TRBJ1-1; tentatively, D is TRBD1 (5 bases). The CDR3 is 14 amino acids. Looked up from germline, CDR1 is LNHDA and CDR2 is SQIVND (reference sequence). Trimming removed 1 base from V and 1 base from J, with 7 bases in between. The CDR3 bases are TGTGCCAGTAGTATAGCGGGGGGGAACACTGAAGCTTTCTTT. It translates to CASSIAGGNTEAFF.

V and J are TRBV10-3 and TRBJ2-1; TRBD2 matches at 11 bases. Germline V gene sequence: CDR1 ENHRY, CDR2 SYGVKD. The junction had 3 bases not matched to a gene; V was cut back by 5 bases and J by 3 bases. CDR3 length: 15 amino acids. CDR3 region: CAISSGTSGYNEQFF. The CDR3, as DNA: TGTGCCATCAGTTCGGGGACTAGCGGCTACAATGAGCAGTTCTTC.

The CDR3 here is CASRGTSGSWNEQFF. CDR3 DNA: TGTGCCAGCAGGGGGACTAGCGGGAGTTGGAATGAGCAGTTCTTC. J is TRBJ2-1 and V is TRBV2, with 14 bases matching TRBD2. CDR3 size: 15 residues. The V and J ends lost 6 bases and 7 bases, in that order; junction bases with no gene match: 5. CDR1 and CDR2 from the germline V gene are SNHLY and FYNNEI.

The chain joins TRBV5-1 to TRBJ2-4; D remains unclear. V lost 4 bases and J 0 bases, leaving 17 bases between the germline ends. The CDR3 extends over 17 amino acids. In germline, CDR1 is SGHRS, CDR2 YFSETQ. The CDR3 DNA reads TGCGCCAGCAGCCTCCTGCCTGGGCAGGTAGCCAAAAACATTCAGTACTTC. Its protein is CASSLLPGQVAKNIQYF.

The chain uses TRBV7-6 and TRBJ2-7; 11 bases align to TRBD2. Per germline, CDR1 SGHVS and CDR2 FNYEAQ. V lost 7 bases, J lost 0 bases, and 5 bases stayed unmatched. The CDR3 consists of 15 residues. The CDR3 DNA reads as TGTGCCAGCATGCTTGGGACTAGCGGCTCCTACGAGCAGTACTTC. Translation gives CASMLGTSGSYEQYF.

The chain joins TRBV27 to TRBJ2-4; 8 bases align to TRBD2. Germline V lookup: CDR1 MNHEY, CDR2 SMNVEV (reference sequence). V gave up 2 bases and J gave up 3 bases; unmatched junction bases: 6. The CDR3 loop spans 16 amino acids. This chain's CDR3 is CASSLGAGLGKNIQYF. The CDR3 DNA reads as TGTGCCAGCAGTTTAGGGGCGGGACTAGGCAAAAACATTCAGTACTTC.

This clone has a handful of counts. V and J are TRBV19 and TRBJ2-7; D unclear. This CDR3 contains 12 residues. The germline gives CDR1 LNHDA, CDR2 SQIVND (reference sequence). The V gene lost 7 bases and the J gene lost 3 bases, with 10 bases spanning the gap. The CDR3 spells CASTNSFYEQYF. The DNA for the CDR3 is TGTGCCAGTACGAACTCCTTCTACGAGCAGTACTTC.

This sequence joins TRBV3-1 (or the pseudogene TRBV3-2) and TRBJ2-5; TRBD1 aligns across 11 bases. Germline V gene lookup returns CDR1 LGHDT and CDR2 YNNKEL (reference sequence). The CDR3 totals 16 residues. Unmatched junction bases numbered 8, after V lost 3 bases and J lost 5 bases. The chain's CDR3 is CASSHWTGGDGETQYF. CDR3 coding DNA: TGTGCCAGCAGCCATTGGACAGGGGGCGATGGGGAGACCCAGTACTTC.